These 28 T cell receptor beta chains share one sample of origin, sequenced in a study of PD-1 blockade in classical Hodgkin lymphoma. Sequencing was performed with immunoSEQ multiplex PCR; in TCRdb, only in-frame clones are kept and a portion is missing. The table has 9,500 to 12,000 clones, roughly 84% seen once; the top ten hold 30%. After autologous stem cell transplantation all patients relapsed, and prior brentuximab vedotin exposure differed between cohorts. This specimen was peripheral blood mononuclear cells (PBMCs), taken at baseline. The receptors come from a human donor with classical Hodgkin lymphoma.

The rearrangement links TRBV29-1 to TRBJ2-3, with 8 nucleotides matching TRBD2. The CDR3 is 17 residues long. J lost 3 bases, V lost 2 bases, and 13 bases had no gene match. CDR1 and CDR2 from the germline V gene are SQVTM and ANQGSEA. CDR3 DNA: TGCAGCGTTGAATCCCCGTGGGTAGCGGGGATAACAGATACGCAGTATTTT. Translating it yields CSVESPWVAGITDTQYF.

This rearrangement joins TRBV28 to TRBJ1-4, with D hard to call. V gave up 7 bases and J gave up 0 bases, with 15 bases separating them. There are 16 residues in the CDR3. Germline CDR1 and CDR2: MDHEN and SYDVKM. The CDR3 region is CASTRPTGATNEKLFF. CDR3 coding DNA: TGTGCCAGCACGAGACCAACCGGGGCAACTAATGAAAAACTGTTTTTT. Supplemented by reference TRBV28 and TRBJ1-4, the full variable domain reads DVKVTQSSRYLVKRTGEKVFLECVQDMDHENMFWYRQDPGLGLRLIYFSYDVKMKEKGDIPEGYSVSREKKERFSLILESASTNQTSMYLCASTRPTGATNEKLFFGSGTQLSVL.

The J gene is TRBJ2-7, the V gene TRBV5-8; D is undetermined. In germline, CDR1 is SGHTS, CDR2 YDEGEE. The CDR3 consists of 14 residues. Trimming cost V 1 base and J 0 bases, with 8 bases left between them. The CDR3 sequence: CASSLFAASYEQYF. CDR3 sequence (DNA): TGTGCCAGCAGCTTGTTTGCAGCCTCCTACGAGCAGTACTTC.

The chain recombines TRBV29-1 with TRBJ1-1; D is perhaps TRBD1 (6 bases). The CDR3 runs 12 residues. V shed 7 bases and J shed 0 bases, with 9 bases lying between them. CDR1 and CDR2 from the germline V gene are SQVTM and ANQGSEA. CDR3 protein: CSGGQMNTEAFF. The CDR3, as DNA: TGCAGCGGGGGGCAAATGAACACTGAAGCTTTCTTT.

The V gene is TRBV15, the J gene TRBJ2-7; maybe TRBD1 (6 bases). CDR3 length: 15 amino acids. The germline gives CDR1 LNHNV, CDR2 YYDKDF (reference sequence). The V end lost 5 bases, the J end lost 4 bases, and 18 bases lay between the germline ends. The chain's CDR3 is CATSAGRGHPYEQYF. DNA of the CDR3: TGTGCCACCAGCGCAGGAAGGGGACATCCTTACGAGCAGTACTTC.

The J gene is TRBJ2-1, the V gene TRBV27, with 9 bases identical to TRBD2. Germline CDR1 and CDR2: MNHEY and SMNVEV (reference sequence). With 2 bases clipped from V and 0 bases from J, the junction kept 2 bases outside the gene matches. This CDR3 is 16 amino acids long. As DNA, the CDR3 is TGTGCCAGCAGTTTAGATAGCGGGAGCTCCTACAATGAGCAGTTCTTC. As protein: CASSLDSGSSYNEQFF.

The chain uses TRBV7-3 and TRBJ2-1, with 10 bases lining up with TRBD2. The trim removed 3 bases at V and 4 bases at J, leaving 3 bases unmatched. The CDR3 totals 15 residues. The germline CDR1 and CDR2 sequences are SGHTA and FQGTGA. For the CDR3, the DNA is TGTGCCAGCAGCTTGGTAGCGGGGGGTTACAATGAGCAGTTCTTC. Its protein product is CASSLVAGGYNEQFF.

V and J are TRBV5-1 and TRBJ2-1; D is perhaps TRBD2 (5 bases). Germline CDR1 reads SGHRS; CDR2 reads YFSETQ. The CDR3 sequence is 14 residues long. V dropped 0 bases and J dropped 3 bases, with 7 bases sitting between them. The CDR3 sequence is CASSLGSGYNEQFF. DNA for the CDR3: TGCGCCAGCAGCTTGGGAAGCGGCTACAATGAGCAGTTCTTC.

This clone was seen only once. This chain joins TRBV5-1 and TRBJ2-5; tentatively, D is TRBD1 (6 bases). V was trimmed by 2 bases and J by 1 base, leaving 9 bases between them. CDR1 SGHRS and CDR2 YFSETQ come from the germline V gene. The CDR3 spans 14 residues. CDR3 bases: TGCGCCAGCAGCTTTTTGGGGGCCCAAGAGACCCAGTACTTC. It specifies CASSFLGAQETQYF.

The chain has TRBV29-1 and TRBJ1-1; TRBD1 might be the D (5 bases). Germline assignment: CDR1 SQVTM and CDR2 ANQGSEA. This CDR3 contains 13 residues. V dropped 4 bases and J dropped 5 bases, with 14 bases sitting between them. The CDR3 region has the DNA TGCAGCGTTGCTTGGACCGGGGGAACTGAAGCTTTCTTT. Protein product: CSVAWTGGTEAFF.

This clone was seen only once. The chain uses TRBV11-2 and TRBJ2-2; 8 bases are shared with TRBD2. Trimming took 1 base from V and 6 from J; bases not matched to a gene: 4. CDR1 is SGHAT and CDR2 is FQNNGV in the germline V gene. CDR3 length: 15 amino acids. The CDR3 region is CASSLAGLVAGELFF. Written as DNA, the CDR3 is TGTGCCAGCAGCTTAGCGGGACTAGTAGCCGGGGAGCTGTTTTTT.

V usage is TRBV5-1 and J usage is TRBJ2-6, with 7 bases matching TRBD1. The V gene end was trimmed by 4 bases and the J gene end by 4 bases; junction bases not matched to a gene: 5. Germline lookup yields CDR1 SGHRS and CDR2 YFSETQ. The CDR3 totals 15 residues. CDR3 sequence reads: CASSDRERGANVLTF. In DNA, the CDR3 is TGCGCCAGCAGCGACAGGGAACGGGGGGCCAACGTCCTGACTTTC.

The chain links TRBV5-8 to TRBJ1-6, with a weak D call TRBD1 (5 bases). The V gene lost 1 base and the J gene lost 7 bases, with 12 bases spanning the gap. Germline CDR1 SGHTS, CDR2 YDEGEE. The CDR3 consists of 15 residues. DNA of the CDR3: TGTGCCAGCAGCTTGCGGGGGAGTTGGAATTCACCCCTCCACTTT. Its protein product is CASSLRGSWNSPLHF. The full variable domain, with the rest looked up from reference TRBV5-8 and TRBJ1-6, is EAGVTQSPTHLIKTRGQQATLRCSPISGHTSVYWYQQALGLGLQFLLWYDEGEERNRGNFPPRFSGRQFPNYSSELNVNALELEDSALYLCASSLRGSWNSPLHFGNGTRLTVT.

This chain connects TRBV10-3 to TRBJ2-3; D ambiguous. The V and J ends lost 4 bases and 7 bases respectively, with 6 bases between them. Germline loops: CDR1 ENHRY, CDR2 SYGVKD. The CDR3 extends over 11 amino acids. The CDR3 bases are TGTGCCATCAGTGGTCTGAATACGCAGTATTTT. It is translated as CAISGLNTQYF.

V gene TRBV4-3 combines with J gene TRBJ2-7, with TRBD1 as a possible D gene (6 bases). Trimming took 5 bases from V and 1 from J, leaving 15 bases between them. This CDR3 contains 15 residues. Germline V gives CDR1 LGHNA, CDR2 YSLEER. CDR3 protein: CASSFGTTESYEQYF. In DNA, the CDR3 is TGCGCCAGCAGCTTCGGGACAACCGAATCCTACGAGCAGTACTTC.

The rearrangement joins TRBV30 to TRBJ1-5, with no clear D. V was clipped by 3 bases and J by 6 bases, with 12 bases between them. This CDR3 is 13 amino acids long. In germline, CDR1 is GTSNPN, CDR2 SVGIG (reference sequence). The CDR3 is CAWSPFNGQPQHF. Written as DNA, the CDR3 is TGTGCCTGGAGCCCCTTCAATGGTCAGCCCCAGCATTTT.

This clone appeared once. This chain uses TRBV27 with TRBJ2-3, with D possibly matching TRBD1 (5 bases). Between the trimmed V and J ends, which lost 8 bases and 1 base, there was a span of 7 bases. This CDR3 comprises 12 residues. CDR1 is MNHEY, CDR2 SMNVEV, per germline (reference sequence). CDR3 coding DNA: TGTGCCAGCCAGGGTCGCACAGATACGCAGTATTTT. This translates into CASQGRTDTQYF.

The gene calls are TRBV5-4 and TRBJ1-2; tentative D call: TRBD1 (6 bases). Germline CDR1 and CDR2: SGHNT and YYREEE (reference sequence). This CDR3 is built from 14 residues. The V end was cut by 1 base, the J end by 2 bases, with 9 bases between. The CDR3 DNA reads as TGTGCCAGCAGCTTGACAGGGACGAACTATGGCTACACCTTC. Residues: CASSLTGTNYGYTF.

This clone has a handful of counts. V is TRBV5-1 and J is TRBJ1-1, with 8 positions matching TRBD1. The length of the CDR3 is 16 residues. Germline values: CDR1 SGHRS, CDR2 YFSETQ. The trim removed 0 bases at V and 11 bases at J, leaving 15 bases unmatched. DNA of the CDR3: TGCGCCAGCAGCTTGGCAGGGGGCTCGCACCTCGCTGGGGCTTTCTTT. Amino acid sequence: CASSLAGGSHLAGAFF.

The chain has TRBV27 and TRBJ2-1; no definite D call. With 6 bases removed from V and 10 bases from J, the gap between germline ends came to 13 bases. The CDR3 extends over 12 amino acids. Germline CDR1 reads MNHEY; CDR2 reads SMNVEV (reference sequence). The CDR3 sequence: CASSPTQREQFF. The CDR3 DNA follows: TGTGCCAGCAGCCCCACCCAAAGGGAGCAGTTCTTC.

V and J are TRBV28 and TRBJ2-5; perhaps TRBD1 as D (5 bases). V was pared by 4 bases and J by 2 bases, with 8 bases between. The CDR3 runs to 13 residues. CDR1 and CDR2 from the germline V gene are MDHEN and SYDVKM. The CDR3 nucleotides are TGTGCCAGCAGTTCGACAGTTCAAGAGACCCAGTACTTC. It is translated as CASSSTVQETQYF.

This clone came up a few times. The chain carries TRBV19 and TRBJ1-2, with a possible D match to TRBD1 (5 bases). This CDR3 comprises 13 residues. Germline assignment: CDR1 LNHDA and CDR2 SQIVND (reference sequence). Trimming cost V 5 bases and J 4 bases, with 11 bases left between them. CDR3 region: CASSPTVLYGYTF. The CDR3 nucleotides are TGTGCCAGTAGTCCGACAGTCCTCTATGGCTACACCTTC.

This rearrangement joins TRBV7-2 to TRBJ1-6; D not resolved. The germline V gene has CDR1 SGHTA and CDR2 FQGNSA. CDR3 length equals 14 residues. Trimming took 6 bases from V and 7 from J, leaving 13 bases between them. CDR3 nucleotide sequence: TGTGCCAGCAGAGAACGGAGAGAGAATTCACCCCTCCACTTT. Encoded protein: CASRERRENSPLHF.

Written as DNA, the CDR3 is TGCGCCAGCAGCTTGGCGGGGGACGGCTACACCTTC. It translates to CASSLAGDGYTF. This rearrangement joins TRBV5-1 to TRBJ1-2; weak D call: TRBD1 (5 bases). CDR1 and CDR2 from the germline V gene are SGHRS and YFSETQ. The CDR3 length is 12 residues. V was pared by 0 bases and J by 8 bases, with 8 bases between.

The genes are TRBV5-6 and TRBJ2-7; D is perhaps TRBD2 (5 bases). Germline V gene data show CDR1 as SGHDT and CDR2 as YYEEEE. With 1 base removed from V and 0 bases from J, the gap between germline ends came to 11 bases. This CDR3 spans 15 amino acids. DNA for the CDR3: TGTGCCAGCAGCTTGTTGAGGGTTAGCTCCTACGAGCAGTACTTC. This codes for CASSLLRVSSYEQYF. Variable domain in full (rest from reference TRBV5-6 and TRBJ2-7): DAGVTQSPTHLIKTRGQQVTLRCSPKSGHDTVSWYQQALGQGPQFIFQYYEEEERQRGNFPDRFSGHQFPNYSSELNVNALLLGDSALYLCASSLLRVSSYEQYFGPGTRLTVT.

Turning to this clone: In the same sample, other DNA sequences code for this CDR3. The J gene is TRBJ1-2, the V gene TRBV19; 7 bases match TRBD1. With V trimmed by 1 base and J by 6 bases, 2 bases remained unmatched. CDR1 is LNHDA and CDR2 is SQIVND in the germline V gene (reference sequence). There are 13 residues in the CDR3. CDR3 coding DNA: TGTGCCAGTAGTATAGGACAGGGAGATGGCTACACCTTC. Translated: CASSIGQGDGYTF.

CDR3 protein: CASSREGLDYNEQFF. The CDR3, as DNA: TGCGCCAGCAGCCGAGAGGGACTAGATTACAATGAGCAGTTCTTC. The chain employs TRBV4-1 and TRBJ2-1, with 8 bases lining up with TRBD2. The trim removed 4 bases at V and 4 bases at J, leaving 6 bases unmatched. This CDR3 contains 15 residues. CDR1 is MGHRA, CDR2 YSYEKL, per germline.

The chain is built from TRBV4-1 and TRBJ2-5, with TRBD2 matching over 10 bases. CDR1 is MGHRA and CDR2 is YSYEKL in the germline V gene. The trim removed 3 bases at V and 3 bases at J, leaving 4 bases unmatched. The CDR3 sequence is 15 residues long. The CDR3 region has the DNA TGCGCCAGCAGCCAGGAAGGGACTAGCGAAGAGACCCAGTACTTC. Its translation is CASSQEGTSEETQYF.